This TCR beta chain was obtained from a study of T cell changes during pregnancy in multiple sclerosis. Measured with immunoSEQ multiplex PCR; TCRdb has only the in-frame clones, and not every one. In the table there are approximately 40,000 clones, about 96% of which are singletons. CDR3 size: 14 residues. The germline CDR1 and CDR2 sequences are MNHEY and SMNVEV (reference sequence). Between the trimmed V and J ends, which lost 2 bases and 0 bases, there was a span of 7 bases. The TCR sequence derives from a female donor with multiple sclerosis, enrolled in a pregnancy study. The specimen was peripheral blood, collected in the second trimester of pregnancy. The gene calls are TRBV27 and TRBJ2-5, with D unresolved. This chain's CDR3 is CASSLIGNQETQYF. The DNA for the CDR3 is TGTGCCAGCAGTTTAATTGGCAACCAAGAGACCCAGTACTTC.